A single TCR beta chain is shown here with its context. The target antigen is unknown. This sample is drawn from a study of cytotoxic CD8 clonotypes in ibrutinib-treated CLL. Clones were read by immunoSEQ multiplex PCR, and TCRdb kept only the in-frame ones, dropping some. The top ten hold 6.5% to 8.5% of the sample, which has around 310,000 clones, more than 65% seen once. The CDR3 runs 14 residues. The V gene's germline CDR1 is KGHSH and CDR2 LQKENI. V shed 0 bases and J shed 1 base, with 5 bases lying between them. Whole-study findings and limits: There were few public clonotypes, and on treatment they contracted or stayed stable. Before falling back toward baseline at progression, clonality had risen at the time of ibrutinib response.

This TCR came from a human donor with chronic lymphocytic leukemia. V gene TRBV18 combines with J gene TRBJ2-3; D unclear. The starting material was PBMCs, obtained before ibrutinib treatment. DNA for the CDR3: TGTGCCAGCTCACCACCGCAGCGCACAGATACGCAGTATTTT. It translates to CASSPPQRTDTQYF.